The 6 T cell receptor beta chains reported below all come from one sample, sequenced in a study of T cell repertoires in cytomegalovirus infection. TCRdb used MiXCR to reprocess the reads, holding one entry per CDR3 protein. The sample includes 250,000 to 300,000 distinct CDR3 sequences, less than 25% seen only once; the top ten take roughly a fifth. Antigens for these TCRs are unknown. This specimen consisted of cultured PBMCs, obtained from culture after CMV antigen stimulation. All receptors come from a human donor in good health (CMV status not recorded). Some clones in this sample may be carry-over from other donors' samples.

CDR3 residues: CASRTGTSGFYEQYF. As DNA, the CDR3 is TGTGCCAGCAGGACCGGGACTAGCGGGTTTTACGAGCAGTACTTC. The genes are TRBV6-5 and TRBJ2-7, with 12 bases that match TRBD2. The CDR3 extends over 15 amino acids. After removal of 6 bases from V and 4 bases from J, the junction contained 7 bases not matched to a gene. From germline, CDR1 is MNHEY and CDR2 SVGAGI.

This clonotype was observed a handful of times. The chain is built from TRBV7-9 and TRBJ2-1; D gene ambiguous. Germline CDR1 and CDR2: SEHNR and FQNEAQ (reference sequence). This CDR3 spans 12 amino acids. Between the trimmed V and J ends, which lost 5 bases and 9 bases, there was a span of 11 bases. The CDR3 DNA follows: TGTGCCAGCAGCCCCTTCCGACCTGAGCAGTTCTTC. Translation: CASSPFRPEQFF.

In its sample, this clonotype was seen a few times. The V call is TRBV12-3 or TRBV12-4, the J call TRBJ1-3; D remains ambiguous. V was pared by 1 base and J by 7 bases, with 8 bases between. The CDR3 loop spans 13 amino acids. CDR3 amino acids: CASSLVPLNTIYF. The CDR3 nucleotides are TGTGCCAGCAGTTTAGTTCCGTTGAACACCATATATTTT.

This clonotype was observed many times. The chain is built from TRBV19 and TRBJ2-7; 12 nucleotides line up with TRBD2. V was pared by 3 bases and J by 3 bases, with 3 bases of the junction left unmatched. The length of the CDR3 is 15 residues. Germline V gene data show CDR1 as LNHDA and CDR2 as SQIVND (reference sequence). CDR3 in amino acids: CASSIILAGGYEQYF. The CDR3 DNA sequence: TGTGCCAGTAGTATTATACTAGCGGGAGGCTACGAGCAGTACTTC.

The V gene is TRBV19, the J gene TRBJ2-1; no clear D. Per the germline V gene, CDR1 is LNHDA and CDR2 is SQIVND (reference sequence). The V and J ends lost 1 base and 0 bases respectively, with 7 bases between them. The length of the CDR3 is 15 residues. CDR3 residues: CASSIGASSYNEQFF. The CDR3 bases are TGTGCCAGTAGTATAGGTGCGAGCTCCTACAATGAGCAGTTCTTC.

This rearrangement joins TRBV2 to TRBJ2-5, with 7 positions matching TRBD2. Germline CDR1 SNHLY, CDR2 FYNNEI. The V and J ends lost 7 bases and 4 bases, in that order; junction bases with no gene match: 15. The CDR3 covers 16 residues. CDR3 bases: TGTGCCAGCAAAGGTTGGCGGGAGAGGGCCCGAGAGACCCAGTACTTC. Protein sequence: CASKGWRERARETQYF. The full variable domain, rest sourced from reference TRBV2 and TRBJ2-5, is EPEVTQTPSHQVTQMGQEVILRCVPISNHLYFYWYRQILGQKVEFLVSFYNNEISEKSEIFDDQFSVERPDGSNFTLKIRSTKLEDSAMYFCASKGWRERARETQYFGPGTRLLVL.